A selection of T cell receptor beta chains follows, all from one sample in a study of CD8 T cells in ankylosing spondylitis. Via MiXCR, TCRdb re-called the 5' RACE reads, giving one row per CDR3 protein. The sample yields some 240,000 distinct CDR3 sequences, 7.5% to 9% seen once. The source material was blood, either unsorted or a sorted T cell fraction (not recorded which). The receptors derive from a male donor with ankylosing spondylitis or in good health (not recorded which). Both conserved end residues are part of each CDR3. Each record gives: CDR3 DNA, CDR3 protein, clone size, J gene, V gene, D gene. A D gene is named only where the DNA matches it firmly. A row's size may be missing; if present it is once, few, many or a size class.

TGTGCCAGCAGTTACGGACAGGGTGACTACGAGCAGTACTTC	CASSYGQGDYEQYF	many	TRBJ2-7	TRBV6-5	TRBD1
TGCGCCAGCAGCTTGGGGACAGGGGGCAGCATGACCCCAACTAATGAAAAACTGTTTTTT	CASSLGTGGSMTPTNEKLFF	many	TRBJ1-4	TRBV5-1	TRBD1
TGTGCCAGTAGTAGGAAGGGTTGGTTGGTGACCACAGCAACTAATGAAAAACTGTTTTTT	CASSRKGWLVTTATNEKLFF	.	TRBJ1-4	TRBV19	.
TGTGCCAGCATGCGGGCTACAGGGAAAGAGACCCAGTACTTC	CASMRATGKETQYF	many	TRBJ2-5	TRBV6-1	.
TGCGCCAGCAGCCGTCTCCAGGGGTCGACAGATACGCAGTATTTT	CASSRLQGSTDTQYF	few	TRBJ2-3	TRBV5-1	.
TGCGCCAGCAGCTCGGCTCCGGGACAGGGGGCTCCTGAAGCTTTCTTT	CASSSAPGQGAPEAFF	few	TRBJ1-1	TRBV5-1	TRBD1
TGTGCCATCGCGCCGGGACAATTATCCTACGAGCAGTACTTC	CAIAPGQLSYEQYF	many	TRBJ2-7	TRBV10-3	.
TGTGCCTGGTGGGACGGAATCCGATACGAGCAGTACTTC	CAWWDGIRYEQYF	few	TRBJ2-7	TRBV30	.
TGTGCCAGCAGCTTGGCCGCGGGTTGGGATGAGCAGTTCTTC	CASSLAAGWDEQFF	many	TRBJ2-1	TRBV5-5	.
TGCGCCAGCAGCTTGGGCAGGGCCCGCTTCCAAGAGACCCAGTACTTC	CASSLGRARFQETQYF	.	TRBJ2-5	TRBV5-1	.
TGCGCCAGCAGCTTAGGGGGACAGAACGAGCAGTTCTTC	CASSLGGQNEQFF	.	TRBJ2-1	TRBV5-1	TRBD1
TGTGCCAGCAACCCTTATTCGGGGGGAAGGGGACCTGAAGCTTTCTTT	CASNPYSGGRGPEAFF	many	TRBJ1-1	TRBV6-1	.
TGTGCCAGTAGTGGCCCAGGGTTTTGGAACACTGAAGCTTTCTTT	CASSGPGFWNTEAFF	many	TRBJ1-1	TRBV19	.
TGTGCCAGCAGTCCGACTAGCCGGAACACAGATACGCAGTATTTT	CASSPTSRNTDTQYF	many	TRBJ2-3	TRBV12-3/TRBV12-4	TRBD2
TGTGCCAGCAGCTTAGGGTCAGGGTGGGATGGAGGCTACACCTTC	CASSLGSGWDGGYTF	many	TRBJ1-2	TRBV7-2	.
TGTGCCAGCTCCGCCGACAGGGGCTCATATGGCTACACCTTC	CASSADRGSYGYTF	.	TRBJ1-2	TRBV18	TRBD1
TGTGCCAGCAGTTACCTCGCGGGGAGCGATACGCAGTATTTT	CASSYLAGSDTQYF	many	TRBJ2-3	TRBV6-7	.
TGTGCCTGGAGTGATTCTGACTTGCATGAGCAGTTCTTC	CAWSDSDLHEQFF	many	TRBJ2-1	TRBV30	.
TGTGCCAGCAGCGGGACAAGCTCCTACAATGAGCAGTTCTTC	CASSGTSSYNEQFF	.	TRBJ2-1	TRBV7-9	.
TGTGCCAGCACCCTGTGGGGAAATGAGCAGTTCTTC	CASTLWGNEQFF	many	TRBJ2-1	TRBV12-3/TRBV12-4	.
TGCAGTGCTAGTAACAGGGTTAACACTGAAGCTTTCTTT	CSASNRVNTEAFF	few	TRBJ1-1	TRBV20-1	.
TGCAGCGTTCCCAGGGGGATGAACACTGAAGCTTTCTTT	CSVPRGMNTEAFF	.	TRBJ1-1	TRBV29-1	TRBD1
TGTGCCAGCAGCTTAATGCCGACGAACACTGAAGCTTTCTTT	CASSLMPTNTEAFF	many	TRBJ1-1	TRBV7-2	.
TGCAGTGCTAGAGCTGGACAGGGGGCGGAAGATACGCAGTATTTT	CSARAGQGAEDTQYF	many	TRBJ2-3	TRBV20-1	TRBD1
TGTGCCAGCAGCCCCCTGACTAGCCTCTCCTACAATGAGCAGTTCTTC	CASSPLTSLSYNEQFF	many	TRBJ2-1	TRBV7-6	TRBD2
TGCAGTGCTAGAGGGGTATATATGGGATACAATGAGCAGTTCTTC	CSARGVYMGYNEQFF	many	TRBJ2-1	TRBV20-1	.
TGTGCCAGCAGCTCACCCCTCCAACGACAGGGGACTCGCTCCTACGAGCAGTACTTC	CASSSPLQRQGTRSYEQYF	many	TRBJ2-7	TRBV11-2	TRBD1
TGTGCCAGCAGTTCTAGCGGGAGCTCCTACGAGCAGTACTTC	CASSSSGSSYEQYF	many	TRBJ2-7	TRBV12-3/TRBV12-4	TRBD2
TGTGCCAGCAGTTCAGAGGGGGTGCTCTCTGGGGCCAACGTCCTGACTTTC	CASSSEGVLSGANVLTF	.	TRBJ2-6	TRBV27	.
.	CASSSSDSRGEQYF	many	TRBJ2-7	TRBV7-9	.
TGTGCCAGCAGCTTAGACGACAGGGGTTTCGATAATTCACCCCTCCACTTT	CASSLDDRGFDNSPLHF	.	TRBJ1-6	TRBV7-6	TRBD1
TGCAGCGTTTCTTTTGGAAGAGGCACTGAAGCTTTCTTT	CSVSFGRGTEAFF	many	TRBJ1-1	TRBV29-1	.
TGTGCCAGCAGTTTGGACGCAAAGGGGGGGACTGAAGCTTTCTTT	CASSLDAKGGTEAFF	many	TRBJ1-1	TRBV12-3/TRBV12-4	.
TGTGCCAGCAGTTTATCGACAGGGACGTTCTACGAGCAGTACTTC	CASSLSTGTFYEQYF	many	TRBJ2-7	TRBV27	TRBD1
TGTGCCAGCAGCCCCGGACGAGGGAACCAAGCCTACGAGCAGTACTTC	CASSPGRGNQAYEQYF	.	TRBJ2-7	TRBV7-9	.
TGTGCCAGGGGCCCCCCGACCCTGAACACTGAAGCTTTCTTT	CARGPPTLNTEAFF	.	TRBJ1-1	TRBV5-2	.
TGTGCCAGCACCTCCCTTAGCGGGAGCATGGCAGATACGCAGTATTTT	CASTSLSGSMADTQYF	many	TRBJ2-3	TRBV27	TRBD2
TGTGCCTGGAGTGAACGGAGGAATTCACCCCTCCACTTT	CAWSERRNSPLHF	few	TRBJ1-6	TRBV30	.
TGTGCCAGCAGCTCCCCGCTGTTCGACCACAATGAGCAGTTCTTC	CASSSPLFDHNEQFF	.	TRBJ2-1	TRBV11-2	.
TGCAGTGCTAGACCGGACTACGACAATGAGCAGTTCTTC	CSARPDYDNEQFF	many	TRBJ2-1	TRBV20-1	.
TGCAGTGCTAGAGCGGGGGGACTTCACAATGAGCAGTTCTTC	CSARAGGLHNEQFF	many	TRBJ2-1	TRBV20-1	TRBD2
TGTGCCAGCAGCTCACCTCGGACACCATCCACAGATACGCAGTATTTT	CASSSPRTPSTDTQYF	many	TRBJ2-3	TRBV7-2	.
TGTGCCAGCAGCTTGTGGGCAAGCGGCCCTAGCACAGATACGCAGTATTTT	CASSLWASGPSTDTQYF	.	TRBJ2-3	TRBV5-4	.
TGCAGCGTTGAGCTGGCACGAATAAACATTCAGTACTTC	CSVELARINIQYF	many	TRBJ2-4	TRBV29-1	.
TGTGCCACCAGCAGAGTGGGGCCGGGACAGAACACCGGGGAGCTGTTTTTT	CATSRVGPGQNTGELFF	many	TRBJ2-2	TRBV15	.
TGCAGTGCTCGAAGTCACACAGATACGCAGTATTTT	CSARSHTDTQYF	many	TRBJ2-3	TRBV20-1	.
TGTGCCAGCAGCTCGGGACAGGGGGCTGGATCACCCCTCCACTTT	CASSSGQGAGSPLHF	.	TRBJ1-6	TRBV7-9	TRBD1
TGTGCCAGCACCTCGCGAGGGGCCCCCGGGGAGCTGTTTTTT	CASTSRGAPGELFF	few	TRBJ2-2	TRBV7-9	.
TGTGCCAGTAGTAGCCAGGGGATGGGCAATCAGCCCCAGCATTTT	CASSSQGMGNQPQHF	many	TRBJ1-5	TRBV19	.
TGCGCCAGCAACTTAGACAGGGGAGGCTATGGCTACACCTTC	CASNLDRGGYGYTF	many	TRBJ1-2	TRBV5-1	TRBD1